This T cell receptor beta chain stems from a study of T cell repertoires in cytomegalovirus infection (dated 2019 in TCRdb). The study in broad terms: Alongside well-studied HLA-B-restricted epitopes, the peptide stimulations were aimed at recently identified HLA-C-restricted CMV epitopes, whose presentation resists viral immunomodulation. Donor HLA type was relevant to the analysis, as public TCR beta signatures indicated carriage of CMV infection together with the matching HLA type. Paper-wide results and their limitations: In both this cohort and an independent cohort of 350 to 400 donors, the cumulative frequency of public TCR beta family members distinguished carriers of CMV infection plus the relevant HLA type. The ex vivo response was dominated by HLA-C-restricted CMV-specific TCR beta clonotypes, and the single most frequent clonotype in two of eight donors was supplied by these HLA-C-restricted clonotypes.

Worth noting for this clonotype: This clone's antigen is unknown. This sequence may be a read error, since a much larger clone differs from it by one base.

Sequencing relied on an Illumina HiSeq 1500. TCRdb itself trimmed the public reads at Q25 with fastp, ran MiXCR and retained productive beta chains. Each entry is one CDR3 protein sequence, shown with its most common DNA and genes. The sample has some 920,000 distinct CDR3 sequences on record, about a third of them singletons. About an eighth of the sample is held by the ten biggest clonotypes. The treatment or condition tag for this specimen amounts to: in vitro stimulation with specific CMV peptide epitopes to enrich CMV-specific T cells. Based on the germline V gene, the CDR1 and CDR2 sequences are SGHVS and FQNEAQ. From the cysteine through the phenylalanine, the CDR3 covers 16 amino acids. The only DNA kept is the CDR3, 48 bases in frame from the first base.

Sequenced material: cultured CD8+ T cells from PBMCs, taken from culture after CMV antigen stimulation. This TCR was sampled from a human donor in good health (CMV status not recorded). Some clones in this sample may be carry-over from other donors' samples. The sequence is built from TRBV7-8 and TRBJ2-6; TRBD1 is possibly the D segment (5 matching bases). The DNA is as follows: TGTGCCAGCAGCTCCCCGACCAGCTCTGGGGCCAGCGTCCTGACTTTC. It encodes CASSSPTSSGASVLTF.